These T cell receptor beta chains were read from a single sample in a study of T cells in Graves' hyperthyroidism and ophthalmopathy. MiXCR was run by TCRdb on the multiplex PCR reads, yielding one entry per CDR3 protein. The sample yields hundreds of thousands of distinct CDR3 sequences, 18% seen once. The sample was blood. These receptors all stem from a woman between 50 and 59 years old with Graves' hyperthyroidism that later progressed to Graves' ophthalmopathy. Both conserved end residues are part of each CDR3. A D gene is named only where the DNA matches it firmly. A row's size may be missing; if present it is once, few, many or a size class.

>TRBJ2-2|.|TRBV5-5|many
TGTGCCAGCAGCTGGTCCACCGGGGAGCTGTTTTTT
CASSWSTGELFF
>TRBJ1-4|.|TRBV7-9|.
TGTGCCAGCAGCTTACCGGGTTACAATGAAAAACTGTTTTTT
CASSLPGYNEKLFF
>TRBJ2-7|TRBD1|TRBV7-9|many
TGTGCCAGCAGCTTCAGGGGGCAGAACGAGCAGTACTTC
CASSFRGQNEQYF
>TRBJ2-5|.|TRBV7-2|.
TGTGCCAGCAGCTTAAGTCTCTACGAGACCCAGTACTTC
CASSLSLYETQYF
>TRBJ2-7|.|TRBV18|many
TGTGCCAGCTCACCCCGGGGCGACGGAGGCTACGAGCAGTACTTC
CASSPRGDGGYEQYF
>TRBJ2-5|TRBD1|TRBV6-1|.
TGTGCCAGCAGTGACGGACAGGGAGGAGAGACCCAGTACTTC
CASSDGQGGETQYF
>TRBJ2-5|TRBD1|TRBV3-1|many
TGTGCCAGCAGCCCGTCTGCCTACAGGGGGCGCCGGGAGACCCAGTACTTC
CASSPSAYRGRRETQYF
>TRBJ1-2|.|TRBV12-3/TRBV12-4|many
TGTGCCAGCAGTTTAACCAGTCAACTACATGGCTACACCTTC
CASSLTSQLHGYTF
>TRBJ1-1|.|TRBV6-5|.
TGTGCCAGCAGTTACTCTCAGGGAGACACTGAAGCTTTCTTT
CASSYSQGDTEAFF
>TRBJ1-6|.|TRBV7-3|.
TGTGCCAGCAGCTTAAGTTCGCAGGATAATTCACCCCTCCACTTT
CASSLSSQDNSPLHF
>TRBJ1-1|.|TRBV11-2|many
TGTGCCAGCAGCTTTAGGAGATGGAACACTGAAGCTTTCTTT
CASSFRRWNTEAFF
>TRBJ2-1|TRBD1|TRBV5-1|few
TGCGCCAGCAGCTTGGCATCAGGGGGCGGCTATGAGCAGTTCTTC
CASSLASGGGYEQFF
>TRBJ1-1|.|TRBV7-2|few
TGTGCCAGCAGCTTAGCGGGTAAAGCGGGCACTGAAGCTTTCTTT
CASSLAGKAGTEAFF
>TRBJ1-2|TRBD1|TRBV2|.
TGTGCCAGCAGGGACCGGGACAGGGGGGCCTATGGCTACACCTTC
CASRDRDRGAYGYTF
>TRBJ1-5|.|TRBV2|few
TGTGCCAGCAGGGCCGATAATAGCAATCAGCCCCAGCATTTT
CASRADNSNQPQHF
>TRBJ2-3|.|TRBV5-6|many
TGTGCCAGCAGCTTGACTCAACAAAGCACAGATACGCAGTATTTT
CASSLTQQSTDTQYF
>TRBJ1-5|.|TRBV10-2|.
TGCGCCAGCAGTGAGGATGGTCAGCCCCAGCATTTT
CASSEDGQPQHF
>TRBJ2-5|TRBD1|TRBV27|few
TGTGCCAGCAGTTTAGCTGGACAGGGCTCCTGGGAGACCCAGTACTTC
CASSLAGQGSWETQYF
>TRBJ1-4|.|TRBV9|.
TGTGCCAGCAGCGTAGGAGCGAGGGTCACTAATGAAAAACTGTTTTTT
CASSVGARVTNEKLFF
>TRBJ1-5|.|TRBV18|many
TGTGCCAGCTCACCTGCCTTCAATCAGCCCCAGCATTTT
CASSPAFNQPQHF
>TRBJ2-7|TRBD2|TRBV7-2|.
TGTGCCAGCAGCTCCAAGGTATTAGCGGGAGCTGACGAGCAGTACTTC
CASSSKVLAGADEQYF
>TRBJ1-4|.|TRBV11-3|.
TGTGCCAGCAGCCAACTGGGGGTTCTTAATGAAAAACTGGTTTTT
CASSQLGVLNEKLVF
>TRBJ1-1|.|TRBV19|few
TGTGCCAGTAGTATTTGGGGGCAAACTGAAGCTTTCTTT
CASSIWGQTEAFF